Presented here are 4 T cell receptor beta chains from one specimen sequenced in a study of T cells in Graves' hyperthyroidism and ophthalmopathy. TCR beta CDR3 regions were amplified from RNA transcripts. Initially, a first-round RT-PCR of the TCR CDR3 employed the HTBI primer set. TCRdb ran MiXCR on the multiplex PCR reads and lists one entry per CDR3 protein. This repertoire shows roughly 570,000 distinct CDR3 sequences, around 46% found once; its top ten account for around 20%. The sequenced sample was peripheral blood or thyroid tissue (not recorded which). The receptors originated from an adult woman with Graves' disease, either hyperthyroidism or ophthalmopathy (not recorded which).

A note on this clonotype: A much larger clone differs from this one at a single base, so this may be a read error. The V and J genes are TRBV5-6 and TRBJ2-7; TRBD2 might be the D (5 bases). Germline V gene lookup returns CDR1 SGHDT and CDR2 YYEEEE. The CDR3 sequence is 13 residues long. Trimming took 3 bases from V and 5 from J, leaving 12 bases between them. The CDR3 DNA follows: TGTGCCAGCAGCTCCGTAGGAGGAAACGAGCAGTACTTC. Translated, it gives CASSSVGGNEQYF. The entire variable domain, with the rest obtained from reference TRBV5-6 and TRBJ2-7, is as follows: DAGVTQSPTHLIKTRGQQVTLRCSPKSGHDTVSWYQQALGQGPQFIFQYYEEEERQRGNFPDRFSGHQFPNYSSELNVNALLLGDSALYLCASSSVGGNEQYFGPGTRLTVT.

The V call is TRBV20-1, the J call TRBJ1-4, with 7 positions matching TRBD1. V trimming: 7 bases; J trimming: 6 bases; junction bases outside the gene matches: 5. The CDR3 totals 12 residues. CDR1 DFQATT and CDR2 SNEGSKA come from the germline V gene (reference sequence). CDR3 nucleotide sequence: TGCAGTGGCACCACAGGGGATGAAAAACTGTTTTTT. It is translated as CSGTTGDEKLFF.

The gene calls are TRBV7-2 and TRBJ1-5; D ambiguous. The germline V gene has CDR1 SGHTA and CDR2 FQGNSA. The CDR3 is 17 residues long. Trimming took 4 bases from V and 0 from J, leaving 16 bases between them. The CDR3 sequence: CASSWIGGPNSNQPQHF. CDR3 DNA sequence: TGTGCCAGCAGCTGGATTGGAGGACCTAATAGCAATCAGCCCCAGCATTTT.

This sequence joins TRBV2 and TRBJ2-7; D gene ambiguous. Trimming shortened V by 9 bases and J by 3 bases, and 6 bases separated the two germline ends. The length of the CDR3 is 10 residues. Germline CDR1 reads SNHLY; CDR2 reads FYNNEI. CDR3 DNA: TGTGCCAGTATGCTCTACGAGCAGTACTTC. Residues: CASMLYEQYF.